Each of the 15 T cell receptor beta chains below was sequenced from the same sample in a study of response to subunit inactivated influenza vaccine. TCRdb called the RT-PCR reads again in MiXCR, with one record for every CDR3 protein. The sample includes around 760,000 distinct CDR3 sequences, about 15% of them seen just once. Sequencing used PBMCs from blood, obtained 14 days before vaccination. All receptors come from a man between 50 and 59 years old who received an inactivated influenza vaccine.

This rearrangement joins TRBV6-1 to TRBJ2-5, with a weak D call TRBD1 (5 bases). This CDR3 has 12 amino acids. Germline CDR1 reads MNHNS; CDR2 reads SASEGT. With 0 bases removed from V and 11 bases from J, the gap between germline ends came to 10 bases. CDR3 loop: CASSEAHRSQYF. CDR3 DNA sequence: TGTGCCAGCAGTGAAGCCCACAGGTCTCAGTACTTC.

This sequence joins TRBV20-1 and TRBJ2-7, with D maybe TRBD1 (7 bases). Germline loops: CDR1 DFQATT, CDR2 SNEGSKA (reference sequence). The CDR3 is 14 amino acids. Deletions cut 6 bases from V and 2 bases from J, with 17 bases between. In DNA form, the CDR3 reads TGCAGTGCCCACACGCCCAGGGGGGCCTACGAGCAGTACTTC. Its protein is CSAHTPRGAYEQYF.

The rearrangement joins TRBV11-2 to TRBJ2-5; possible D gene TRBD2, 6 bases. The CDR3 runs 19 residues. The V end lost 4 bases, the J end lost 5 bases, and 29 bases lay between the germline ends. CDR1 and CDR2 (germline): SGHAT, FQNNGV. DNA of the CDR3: TGTGCCAGCAGCTCGTTAGTATTCTTTTCCGCGGGGTCGGGTGAGACCCAGTACTTC. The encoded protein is CASSSLVFFSAGSGETQYF.

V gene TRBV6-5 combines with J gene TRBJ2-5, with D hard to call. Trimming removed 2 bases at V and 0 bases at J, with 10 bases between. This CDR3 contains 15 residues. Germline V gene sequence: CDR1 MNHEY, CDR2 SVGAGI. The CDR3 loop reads CASSYGGTYQETQYF. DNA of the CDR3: TGTGCCAGCAGTTACGGCGGAACGTACCAAGAGACCCAGTACTTC.

The CDR3 is CASSYGTLSSYEQYF. In DNA, the CDR3 is TGTGCCAGCAGCTACGGGACTCTTAGCTCCTACGAGCAGTACTTC. This sequence joins TRBV27 and TRBJ2-7, with D maybe TRBD2 (6 bases). In germline, CDR1 is MNHEY, CDR2 SMNVEV (reference sequence). The CDR3 contains 15 residues. The V and J ends lost 6 bases and 0 bases respectively, with 15 bases between them.

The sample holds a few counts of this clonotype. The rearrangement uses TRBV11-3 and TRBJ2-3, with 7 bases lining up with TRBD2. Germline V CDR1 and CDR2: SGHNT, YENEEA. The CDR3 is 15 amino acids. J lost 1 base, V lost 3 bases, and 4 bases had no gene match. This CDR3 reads CASSLTSRRTDTQYF. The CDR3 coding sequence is TGTGCCAGCAGCTTGACTAGCCGACGCACAGATACGCAGTATTTT.

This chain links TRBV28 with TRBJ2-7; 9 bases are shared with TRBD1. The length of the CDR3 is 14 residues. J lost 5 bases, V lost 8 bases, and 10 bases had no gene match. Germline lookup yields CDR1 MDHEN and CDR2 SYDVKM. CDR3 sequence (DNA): TGTGCCAGCGCCCCACCGGACAGGGGCGACGAGCAGTACTTC. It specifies CASAPPDRGDEQYF.

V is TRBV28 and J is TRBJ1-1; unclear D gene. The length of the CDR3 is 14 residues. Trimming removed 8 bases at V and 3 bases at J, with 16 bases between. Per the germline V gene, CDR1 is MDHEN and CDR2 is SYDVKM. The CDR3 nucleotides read TGTGCCAGCCGAAAAACCACGGGATACACTGAAGCTTTCTTT. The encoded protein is CASRKTTGYTEAFF.

As DNA, the CDR3 is TGTGCCACCAGTGATCAGGACACTGAAGCTTTCTTT. The encoded protein is CATSDQDTEAFF. The V gene is TRBV24-1, the J gene TRBJ1-1; D unclear. The CDR3 loop spans 12 amino acids. V was cut by 3 bases and J by 3 bases, with 4 bases left in between. Germline CDR1 reads KGHDR; CDR2 reads SFDVKD.

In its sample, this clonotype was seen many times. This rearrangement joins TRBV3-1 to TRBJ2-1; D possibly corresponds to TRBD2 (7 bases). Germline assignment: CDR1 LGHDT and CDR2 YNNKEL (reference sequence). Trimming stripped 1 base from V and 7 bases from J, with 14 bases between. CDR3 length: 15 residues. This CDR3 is CASSQAGGSLNEQFF. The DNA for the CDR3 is TGTGCCAGCAGCCAAGCGGGGGGCTCCTTGAATGAGCAGTTCTTC.

The CDR3 DNA is TGTGCCAGCAGTGTGCCCGACCTTTACAATGAGCAGTTCTTC. Translation: CASSVPDLYNEQFF. This chain joins TRBV25-1 and TRBJ2-1; no firm D call. The CDR3 contains 14 residues. V shed 4 bases and J shed 4 bases, with 11 bases lying between them. CDR1 is MGHDK and CDR2 is SYGVNS in the germline V gene.

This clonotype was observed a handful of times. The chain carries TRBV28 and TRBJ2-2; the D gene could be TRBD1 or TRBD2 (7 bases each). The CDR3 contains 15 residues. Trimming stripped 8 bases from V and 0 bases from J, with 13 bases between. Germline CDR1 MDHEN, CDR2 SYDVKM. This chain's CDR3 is CASLQGGANTGELFF. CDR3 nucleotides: TGTGCCAGCCTGCAGGGGGGGGCGAACACCGGGGAGCTGTTTTTT.

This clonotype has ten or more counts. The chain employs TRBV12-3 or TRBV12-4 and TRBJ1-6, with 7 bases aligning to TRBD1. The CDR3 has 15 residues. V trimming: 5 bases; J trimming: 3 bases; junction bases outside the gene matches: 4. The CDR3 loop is CASSPRDSYNSPLHF. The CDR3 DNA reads TGTGCCAGCAGTCCCCGGGACAGCTATAATTCACCCCTCCACTTT.

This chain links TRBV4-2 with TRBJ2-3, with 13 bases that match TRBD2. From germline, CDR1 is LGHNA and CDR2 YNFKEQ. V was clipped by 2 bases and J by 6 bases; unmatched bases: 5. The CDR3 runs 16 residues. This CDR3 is CASSQRTSGGTDTQYF. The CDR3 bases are TGTGCCAGCAGCCAACGGACTAGCGGGGGAACGGATACGCAGTATTTT.

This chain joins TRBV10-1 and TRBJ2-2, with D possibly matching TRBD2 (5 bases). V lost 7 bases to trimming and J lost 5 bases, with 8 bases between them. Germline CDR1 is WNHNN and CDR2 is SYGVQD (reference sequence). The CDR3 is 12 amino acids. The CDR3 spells CASNEGTGELFF. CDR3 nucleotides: TGCGCCAGCAACGAGGGTACCGGGGAGCTGTTTTTT.